A selection of T cell receptor beta chains follows, all from one sample in a study of blood T cell repertoires in COVID-19. Only in-frame clones appear in the TCRdb table, and some are missing; sequencing was by immunoSEQ multiplex PCR. Of about 250,000 clones detected, around 86% appear once; the ten largest clones hold around 1.7%. Source material: PBMCs or T cells enriched from blood (not recorded which). These receptors were collected from a man aged 35 to 55 who had recovered from COVID-19. Both conserved end residues are part of each CDR3. D genes are given only for firm matches.

CDR3 protein: CASSPRHSSYNEQFF; D gene: -; V gene: TRBV5-4; J gene: TRBJ2-1; CDR3 length: 15
CDR3 protein: CASSLGQNEKLFF; D gene: -; V gene: TRBV12-3/TRBV12-4; J gene: TRBJ1-4; CDR3 length: 13
CDR3 protein: CASSFRERSYEQYF; D gene: -; V gene: TRBV5-1; J gene: TRBJ2-7; CDR3 length: 14
CDR3 protein: CASSLRGNHQPQHF; D gene: -; V gene: TRBV5-6; J gene: TRBJ1-5; CDR3 length: 14
CDR3 protein: CASSLAGPGGYYGYTF; D gene: TRBD1; V gene: TRBV5-6; J gene: TRBJ1-2; CDR3 length: 16
CDR3 protein: CAISESIGVLNTEAFF; D gene: -; V gene: TRBV10-3; J gene: TRBJ1-1; CDR3 length: 16
CDR3 protein: CASSPPGTEGYEQYF; D gene: -; V gene: TRBV7-6; J gene: TRBJ2-7; CDR3 length: 15
CDR3 protein: CASSQVTSGPSTDTQYF; D gene: -; V gene: TRBV3-1/TRBV3-2; J gene: TRBJ2-3; CDR3 length: 17
CDR3 protein: CASSTHRRLAGGNEQFF; D gene: TRBD2; V gene: TRBV2; J gene: TRBJ2-1; CDR3 length: 17
CDR3 protein: CASSIAGGSNQPQHF; D gene: -; V gene: TRBV19; J gene: TRBJ1-5; CDR3 length: 15
CDR3 protein: CASSLGRSYNEQFF; D gene: -; V gene: TRBV27; J gene: TRBJ2-1; CDR3 length: 14
CDR3 protein: CASSVETEANYGYTF; D gene: -; V gene: TRBV18; J gene: TRBJ1-2; CDR3 length: 15
CDR3 protein: CASSQDPDSHEQYF; D gene: -; V gene: TRBV3-1/TRBV3-2; J gene: TRBJ2-7; CDR3 length: 14
CDR3 protein: CASKNRGSSEAFF; D gene: TRBD1; V gene: TRBV25-1; J gene: TRBJ1-1; CDR3 length: 13
CDR3 protein: CASSQAYTTTGTGELFF; D gene: -; V gene: TRBV4-3; J gene: TRBJ2-2; CDR3 length: 17
CDR3 protein: CASSLYGGAEAFF; D gene: -; V gene: TRBV7-3; J gene: TRBJ1-1; CDR3 length: 13
CDR3 protein: CASSILHRRYSNQPQHF; D gene: -; V gene: TRBV19; J gene: TRBJ1-5; CDR3 length: 17
CDR3 protein: CASSLRGLESGYGYTF; D gene: TRBD1; V gene: TRBV5-5; J gene: TRBJ1-2; CDR3 length: 16
CDR3 protein: CASSVGDSIYNEQFF; D gene: TRBD1; V gene: TRBV9; J gene: TRBJ2-1; CDR3 length: 15
CDR3 protein: CSVESGSYEQYF; D gene: -; V gene: TRBV29-1; J gene: TRBJ2-7; CDR3 length: 12
CDR3 protein: CASSRAPGNYYGYTF; D gene: -; V gene: TRBV21-1; J gene: TRBJ1-2; CDR3 length: 15
CDR3 protein: CASSTGETYEQYF; D gene: -; V gene: TRBV19; J gene: TRBJ2-7; CDR3 length: 13
CDR3 protein: CASSPNGGNTGELFF; D gene: -; V gene: TRBV11-3; J gene: TRBJ2-2; CDR3 length: 15
CDR3 protein: CASSLANRIVGYTF; D gene: -; V gene: TRBV7-2; J gene: TRBJ1-2; CDR3 length: 14
CDR3 protein: CASSFPQGIDQPQHF; D gene: TRBD1; V gene: TRBV28; J gene: TRBJ1-5; CDR3 length: 15
CDR3 protein: CASSLARSGGSPLHF; D gene: -; V gene: TRBV7-9; J gene: TRBJ1-6; CDR3 length: 15
CDR3 protein: CAISQGLAGPDTQYF; D gene: TRBD2; V gene: TRBV10-3; J gene: TRBJ2-3; CDR3 length: 15
CDR3 protein: CASSAYRGINEKLFF; D gene: TRBD1; V gene: TRBV25-1; J gene: TRBJ1-4; CDR3 length: 15
CDR3 protein: CASSETSGSHEQFF; D gene: TRBD2; V gene: TRBV6-1; J gene: TRBJ2-1; CDR3 length: 14
CDR3 protein: CASSQQGGGRGYTF; D gene: TRBD1; V gene: TRBV3-1/TRBV3-2; J gene: TRBJ1-2; CDR3 length: 14
CDR3 protein: CASSLSYWQTTDTQYF; D gene: -; V gene: TRBV7-2; J gene: TRBJ2-3; CDR3 length: 16
CDR3 protein: CASIPRAGTNTEAFF; D gene: -; V gene: TRBV19; J gene: TRBJ1-1; CDR3 length: 15
CDR3 protein: CAWSLGLAINEQFF; D gene: -; V gene: TRBV30; J gene: TRBJ2-1; CDR3 length: 14
CDR3 protein: CASSLAGQDEQYF; D gene: -; V gene: TRBV7-8; J gene: TRBJ2-7; CDR3 length: 13
CDR3 protein: CASSSPGLNSPLHF; D gene: -; V gene: TRBV5-4; J gene: TRBJ1-6; CDR3 length: 14
CDR3 protein: CASGFWREVRNTIYF; D gene: -; V gene: TRBV12-5; J gene: TRBJ1-3; CDR3 length: 15
CDR3 protein: CASSSYGSSEQFF; D gene: -; V gene: TRBV7-3; J gene: TRBJ2-1; CDR3 length: 13
CDR3 protein: CASSPLGQAPGGSPLHF; D gene: TRBD1; V gene: TRBV18; J gene: TRBJ1-6; CDR3 length: 17
CDR3 protein: CASSLTRDSYGYTF; D gene: TRBD1; V gene: TRBV27; J gene: TRBJ1-2; CDR3 length: 14
CDR3 protein: CASNVLGGGATEAFF; D gene: -; V gene: TRBV6-5; J gene: TRBJ1-1; CDR3 length: 15
CDR3 protein: CASSWERESYEQYF; D gene: TRBD2; V gene: TRBV5-4; J gene: TRBJ2-7; CDR3 length: 14
CDR3 protein: CASSLREVTYEQYF; D gene: -; V gene: TRBV7-8; J gene: TRBJ2-7; CDR3 length: 14
CDR3 protein: CASSEILQGRETQYF; D gene: TRBD1; V gene: TRBV6-1; J gene: TRBJ2-5; CDR3 length: 15
CDR3 protein: CASSTVAKGSDVNEQFF; D gene: -; V gene: TRBV6-2/TRBV6-3; J gene: TRBJ2-1; CDR3 length: 17
CDR3 protein: CASNGGSEQYF; D gene: -; V gene: TRBV2; J gene: TRBJ2-7; CDR3 length: 11
CDR3 protein: CAWSEGETQYF; D gene: -; V gene: TRBV30; J gene: TRBJ2-5; CDR3 length: 11